What follows is one TCR beta chain and its context. Its antigen is unidentified. Each donor was healthy, and each was a bone marrow donor. This entry comes from a study of cytomegalovirus exposure and HLA in healthy donors. The PCR contained 60 Vbeta and 13 Jbeta primers. Clones were sequenced by immunoSEQ multiplex PCR, and TCRdb holds only the in-frame ones, with some missing. Of 100,000 to 150,000 clones listed, about 71% are singletons. V was clipped by 8 bases and J by 4 bases, with 13 bases between them. The CDR3 covers 13 residues. The germline V gene encodes CDR1 MNHNY and CDR2 SVGAGI (reference sequence). The study's findings and limits: Common viral pathogens (according to a later analysis) appeared linked to several of the most significant clusters. Available immune exposure information covered CMV serostatus only.

The chain carries TRBV6-6 and TRBJ2-3; possibly TRBD2 for D (5 bases). The receptor was derived from a woman in her forties or fifties in good health and CMV-seronegative. The sample comprised PBMCs. CDR3 nucleotides: TGTGCCAGCCTAACTGTTAGCGCAGATACGCAGTATTTT. This sequence encodes CASLTVSADTQYF.